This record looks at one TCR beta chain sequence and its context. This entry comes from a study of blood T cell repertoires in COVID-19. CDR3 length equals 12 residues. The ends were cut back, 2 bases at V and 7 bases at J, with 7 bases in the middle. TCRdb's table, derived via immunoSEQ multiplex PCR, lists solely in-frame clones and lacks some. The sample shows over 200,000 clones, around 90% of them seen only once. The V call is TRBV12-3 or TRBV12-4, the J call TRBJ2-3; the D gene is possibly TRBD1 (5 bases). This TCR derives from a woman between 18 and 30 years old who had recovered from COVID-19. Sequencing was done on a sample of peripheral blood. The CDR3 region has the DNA TGTGCCAGCAGTTTATCAGGGAATACGCAGTATTTT. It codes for CASSLSGNTQYF.